Below are 9 T cell receptor beta chains sequenced from a single sample in a study of shared clonotypes between healthy human individuals. The assay was immunoSEQ multiplex PCR, and TCRdb's table has in-frame clones only and misses some. The sample shows under 1,100,000 clones, about 74% of them seen only once. The sample comprised memory CD4+ T cells sorted from blood. Subset given: CD45RA-negative fraction. The receptors derive from a man aged 18 to 29 in good health.

The chain couples TRBV7-3 to TRBJ1-2, with 12 nucleotides matching TRBD1. CDR1 and CDR2 from the germline V gene are SGHTA and FQGTGA. This CDR3 spans 15 amino acids. The V and J ends lost 5 bases and 7 bases, in that order; junction bases with no gene match: 8. Here the CDR3 reads CASSQMGTGGRGYTF. Here the CDR3 DNA reads TGTGCCAGCAGCCAAATGGGGACAGGGGGCCGTGGCTACACCTTC.

The V call is TRBV13, the J call TRBJ2-1; the match to TRBD2 covers 13 bases. CDR1 PRHDT and CDR2 FYEKMQ come from the germline V gene (reference sequence). After removal of 4 bases from V and 1 base from J, the junction contained 4 bases not matched to a gene. The length of the CDR3 is 17 residues. CDR3 in DNA: TGTGCCAGCAGCTCGAGGACTAGCGGGAGTTCCTACAATGAGCAGTTCTTC. Translated, it gives CASSSRTSGSSYNEQFF.

This clone has only one observation. The rearrangement links TRBV6-4 to TRBJ2-7, with D unclear. Germline values: CDR1 MRHNA, CDR2 SNTAGT. Trimming took off 8 bases at V and 5 bases at J, with 13 bases between the two ends. The CDR3 is made up of 12 amino acids. The CDR3 here is CASFHGVHEQYF. The CDR3 region has the DNA TGTGCCAGCTTCCACGGCGTCCACGAGCAGTACTTC.

In its sample, this clone was seen a few times. The genes are TRBV7-2 and TRBJ1-2; the D gene is possibly TRBD1 (5 bases). The CDR3 is made up of 14 amino acids. Germline V gene data show CDR1 as SGHTA and CDR2 as FQGNSA. V dropped 5 bases and J dropped 4 bases, with 14 bases sitting between them. The CDR3 coding sequence is TGTGCCAGCAGCCGGCGGGGGGGTGCCTATGGCTACACCTTC. This codes for CASSRRGGAYGYTF.

Here the CDR3 reads CASSPAGTGNYGYTF. CDR3 DNA sequence: TGTGCCAGCAGCCCGGCCGGGACAGGGAACTATGGCTACACCTTC. The V gene is TRBV7-2, the J gene TRBJ1-2, with TRBD1 matching 9 bases. There are 15 residues in the CDR3. V was clipped by 5 bases and J by 2 bases; unmatched bases: 6. Per germline, CDR1 SGHTA and CDR2 FQGNSA. The full variable domain, with the rest looked up from reference TRBV7-2 and TRBJ1-2, is GAGVSQSPSNKVTEKGKDVELRCDPISGHTALYWYRQSLGQGLEFLIYFQGNSAPDKSGLPSDRFSAERTGGSVSTLTIQRTQQEDSAVYLCASSPAGTGNYGYTFGSGTRLTVV.

The sample holds a few counts of this clone. The rearrangement joins TRBV19 to TRBJ1-6, with no clear D. V was shortened by 3 bases and J by 7 bases, with 10 bases between the two germline ends. The CDR3 consists of 14 residues. Germline CDR1 is LNHDA and CDR2 is SQIVND (reference sequence). CDR3 amino acids: CASSMVRSNSPLHF. In DNA, the CDR3 is TGTGCCAGTAGTATGGTCAGGTCGAATTCACCCCTCCACTTT.

The rearrangement joins TRBV6-5 to TRBJ1-5; 7 positions agree with TRBD1. The CDR3 spans 15 residues. Germline loops: CDR1 MNHEY, CDR2 SVGAGI. With V trimmed by 6 bases and J by 7 bases, 12 bases remained unmatched. CDR3 in DNA: TGTGCCAGCAGACAGGACAGGATCCTGGGGCAGCCCCAGCATTTT. It translates to CASRQDRILGQPQHF.

The chain combines TRBV29-1 with TRBJ1-4; unclear D gene. Germline CDR1 and CDR2: SQVTM and ANQGSEA. The CDR3 has 13 amino acids. V was cut by 3 bases and J by 10 bases, with 15 bases left in between. The CDR3 nucleotides are TGCAGCGTTGACGACCAGGTCCCGCCAAAACTGTTTTTT. Amino acids: CSVDDQVPPKLFF.

The chain recombines TRBV29-1 with TRBJ2-3; TRBD2 matches at 8 bases. V gave up 4 bases and J gave up 2 bases; unmatched junction bases: 8. The CDR3 sequence is 15 residues long. The V gene's germline CDR1 is SQVTM and CDR2 ANQGSEA. The CDR3 nucleotides read TGCAGCGTTGCGTCGGCGGGAGGTTCCACAGATACGCAGTATTTT. Translated, it gives CSVASAGGSTDTQYF.